The source of this T cell receptor (beta chain) is a study of blood T cell repertoires in COVID-19. About the study: Acute and convalescent COVID-19 specimens originated in the United States, Italy and Spain. T cells, B-cell-depleted T cells, or PBMCs supplied cDNA or gDNA.

Under the authors' procedure: By means of reference gene primer amplification, nucleated cell counts were estimated. Libraries were prepared by immunoSEQ multiplex PCR; TCRdb keeps only in-frame clonotypes and omits some of them. V, J and clone size were drawn from that table, and D and trimming were deduced from the DNA. The table lists some 300,000 clones, around 84% of them singletons. This CDR3 has 14 amino acids. Per germline, CDR1 SQVTM and CDR2 ANQGSEA. Deletions cut 6 bases from V and 0 bases from J, with 15 bases between. The chain joins TRBV29-1 to TRBJ2-7, with D possibly matching TRBD2 (7 bases). The sequenced sample consisted of peripheral blood. This sequence was found in a man in his 70s with acute or convalescent COVID-19. This CDR3 is CSVGRGGSSYEQYF. The CDR3 DNA reads TGCAGCGTGGGGAGGGGGGGAAGCTCCTACGAGCAGTACTTC.